The 20 T cell receptor beta chains listed next were all sequenced from one sample in a study of naive and memory T cell subsets. An equimolar mix of two oligonucleotides served as the beta constant-region primer for TRBC1 and TRBC2. Four rounds of PCR amplified the ligated cDNA using nested alpha and beta constant-region primers plus SP2. TCRdb fed the UMI-ligation and nested PCR reads into MiXCR, producing one record per CDR3 protein. The sample lists more than 95,000 distinct CDR3 sequences, about 14% occurring once. These receptors' antigens are unknown. Study-level findings and limits: Possibly reflecting memory cells re-expressing CD45RA, a few larger clonotypes occurred in naive repertoires, especially CD8.

Source material: naive CD8+ T cells from blood. The receptors were sampled from a human donor in good health.

This clonotype was detected a few times. J is TRBJ1-6 and V is TRBV9; D is undetermined. This CDR3 region has 16 residues. The germline gives CDR1 SGDLS, CDR2 YYNGEE. Trimming removed 3 bases at V and 4 bases at J, with 14 bases between. The DNA for the CDR3 is TGTGCCAGCAGCGAGAGAGAGACTCTTTATAATTCACCCCTCCACTTT. This encodes CASSERETLYNSPLHF. Using reference TRBV9 and TRBJ1-6 for the parts outside the CDR3, the full variable domain is DSGVTQTPKHLITATGQRVTLRCSPRSGDLSVYWYQQSLDQGLQFLIQYYNGEERAKGNILERFSAQQFPDLHSELNLSSLELGDSALYFCASSERETLYNSPLHFGNGTRLTVT.

V and J are TRBV27 and TRBJ2-7; possible D gene TRBD1, 6 bases. Germline V gives CDR1 MNHEY, CDR2 SMNVEV (reference sequence). V was trimmed by 5 bases and J by 4 bases, leaving 21 bases between them. There are 16 residues in the CDR3. The CDR3 nucleotides read TGTGCCAGCAGTCCCCTCCGAGTGGGGGCTTTATACGAGCAGTACTTC. As protein: CASSPLRVGALYEQYF.

This clonotype has ten or more counts. This rearrangement joins TRBV27 to TRBJ2-1, with D unclear. The CDR3 spans 14 residues. CDR1 is MNHEY, CDR2 SMNVEV, per germline (reference sequence). The V and J ends lost 5 bases and 0 bases respectively, with 8 bases between them. The chain's CDR3 is CASSTLSSYNEQFF. The CDR3 nucleotides are TGTGCCAGCAGTACCCTGAGCTCCTACAATGAGCAGTTCTTC.

This clonotype was detected many times. The chain joins TRBV11-1 to TRBJ1-1, with D possibly matching TRBD1 (5 bases). The CDR3 has 13 residues. Deletions cut 4 bases from V and 5 bases from J, with 11 bases between. Germline V gene data show CDR1 as SGHAT and CDR2 as FQDESV (reference sequence). The CDR3 bases are TGTGCCAGCAGCTGGGGCCGGGGGACTGAAGCTTTCTTT. It yields the protein CASSWGRGTEAFF.

Ten or more counts support this clonotype. V gene TRBV18 combines with J gene TRBJ2-7; unclear D gene. The CDR3 length is 11 residues. V lost 3 bases to trimming and J lost 4 bases, with 4 bases between them. CDR1 is KGHSH and CDR2 is LQKENI in the germline V gene. The CDR3 here is CASSPDYEQYF. CDR3 DNA: TGTGCCAGCTCACCGGATTACGAGCAGTACTTC.

This clonotype turned up a few times. The gene calls are TRBV3-1 and TRBJ2-2; D gene unclear. V dropped 4 bases and J dropped 6 bases, with 21 bases sitting between them. There are 17 residues in the CDR3. The germline V gene has CDR1 LGHDT and CDR2 YNNKEL (reference sequence). CDR3 sequence: CASSPSSRPFPPGELFF. The CDR3 DNA sequence: TGTGCCAGCAGCCCCTCCTCCAGGCCCTTCCCCCCCGGGGAGCTGTTTTTT.

A few counts support this clonotype. The chain carries TRBV27 and TRBJ1-2; D possibly corresponds to TRBD1 (5 bases). This CDR3 has 14 residues. Germline assignment: CDR1 MNHEY and CDR2 SMNVEV (reference sequence). With 6 bases removed from V and 4 bases from J, the gap between germline ends came to 15 bases. The CDR3: CASREAGSRYGYTF. In DNA form, the CDR3 reads TGTGCCAGCAGGGAGGCAGGGTCCCGCTATGGCTACACCTTC.

The chain employs TRBV10-3 and TRBJ2-5; no firm D call. V was clipped by 3 bases and J by 3 bases, with 8 bases between them. This CDR3 comprises 13 residues. CDR1 is ENHRY and CDR2 is SYGVKD in the germline V gene. The CDR3 loop is CAISDVLEETQYF. CDR3 nucleotide sequence: TGTGCCATCAGTGATGTCCTTGAAGAGACCCAGTACTTC.

The chain links TRBV4-2 to TRBJ1-6; D may be TRBD1 (6 bases). The CDR3 runs 15 residues. The germline CDR1 and CDR2 sequences are LGHNA and YNFKEQ. The V gene lost 4 bases and the J gene lost 10 bases, with 17 bases spanning the gap. CDR3 nucleotides: TGTGCCAGCAGCCCCCGATCAGGGGAGGACTCACCCCTCCACTTT. Encoded protein: CASSPRSGEDSPLHF.

This clonotype was recorded a few times. The V and J genes are TRBV20-1 and TRBJ2-7; D gene unclear. V lost 2 bases and J lost 3, with 11 bases in between. This CDR3 is built from 13 residues. Germline lookup yields CDR1 DFQATT and CDR2 SNEGSKA (reference sequence). The CDR3 spells CSARLGDLYEQYF. The CDR3 nucleotides read TGCAGTGCTAGATTAGGTGACCTCTACGAGCAGTACTTC.

This clonotype was recorded at least ten times. This chain links TRBV29-1 with TRBJ2-7, with no clear D. The germline CDR1 and CDR2 sequences are SQVTM and ANQGSEA. The CDR3 consists of 13 residues. V lost 1 base and J lost 5, with 12 bases in between. The CDR3 spells CSVEGGQINEQYF. In nucleotides, the CDR3 is TGCAGCGTTGAAGGAGGCCAGATCAACGAGCAGTACTTC.

This clonotype appeared a few times. J is TRBJ2-1 and V is TRBV7-8; TRBD2 matches 12 bases. V lost 1 base, J lost 7 bases, and 14 bases stayed unmatched. The CDR3 is 19 amino acids. In germline, CDR1 is SGHVS, CDR2 FQNEAQ. CDR3 region: CASSLGPASTSGRWNEQFF. CDR3 nucleotide sequence: TGTGCCAGCAGCTTAGGTCCGGCCAGTACTAGCGGGAGGTGGAATGAGCAGTTCTTC.

V usage is TRBV6-6 and J usage is TRBJ2-1; 11 nucleotides agree with TRBD2. This CDR3 contains 16 residues. Germline-derived CDR1 and CDR2 are MNHNY and SVGAGI (reference sequence). Trimming at V came to 6 bases and at J to 8 bases, leaving 12 bases not matched to a gene. CDR3 in amino acids: CASSYPLSGGADEQFF. CDR3 bases: TGTGCCAGCAGCTACCCTCTTAGCGGGGGGGCCGATGAGCAGTTCTTC.

This clonotype has only a few counts. J is TRBJ2-1 and V is TRBV14, with D maybe TRBD2 (5 bases). V dropped 1 base and J dropped 3 bases, with 13 bases sitting between them. Germline values: CDR1 SGHDN, CDR2 FVKESK. This CDR3 comprises 16 residues. CDR3 sequence (DNA): TGTGCCAGCAGCCAAGTGGGCGGGCTCGTCTACAATGAGCAGTTCTTC. Protein sequence: CASSQVGGLVYNEQFF. Together with reference TRBV14 and TRBJ2-1, the CDR3 gives the full variable domain: EAGVTQFPSHSVIEKGQTVTLRCDPISGHDNLYWYRRVMGKEIKFLLHFVKESKQDESGMPNNRFLAERTGGTYSTLKVQPAELEDSGVYFCASSQVGGLVYNEQFFGPGTRLTVL.

This clonotype was seen a handful of times. The chain is built from TRBV13 and TRBJ2-3; 7 positions match TRBD2. CDR1 PRHDT and CDR2 FYEKMQ come from the germline V gene (reference sequence). This CDR3 region has 14 residues. With 7 bases clipped from V and 6 bases from J, the junction kept 10 bases outside the gene matches. CDR3 DNA sequence: TGTGCCAGCAAGAATCTAGCGGCCGGGGATACGCAGTATTTT. It encodes CASKNLAAGDTQYF.

This clonotype was counted ten times or more. The chain joins TRBV18 to TRBJ1-2; no clear D gene. Germline CDR1 KGHSH, CDR2 LQKENI. Trimming left V 0 bases short and J 6 bases short, with 8 bases between. CDR3 length equals 13 residues. CDR3 sequence reads: CASSPPGADGYTF. Here the CDR3 DNA reads TGTGCCAGCTCACCACCGGGCGCAGATGGCTACACCTTC. The complete variable domain, with remaining parts taken from reference TRBV18 and TRBJ1-2, reads NAGVMQNPRHLVRRRGQEARLRCSPMKGHSHVYWYRQLPEEGLKFMVYLQKENIIDESGMPKERFSAEFPKEGPSILRIQQVVRGDSAAYFCASSPPGADGYTFGSGTRLTVV.

This clonotype was found a few times. The chain couples TRBV6-2 or TRBV6-3 to TRBJ2-7, with a tentative D call TRBD2 (5 bases). The CDR3 is 10 amino acids. Germline V gene data show CDR1 as MNHEY and CDR2 as SVGEGT. The V and J ends lost 6 bases and 6 bases respectively, with 6 bases between them. This CDR3 is CASRDSEQYF. The CDR3 DNA reads TGTGCCAGCAGGGACTCCGAGCAGTACTTC.

The chain links TRBV29-1 to TRBJ2-3, with no clear D. V was trimmed by 7 bases and J by 5 bases, leaving 16 bases between them. The V gene's germline CDR1 is SQVTM and CDR2 ANQGSEA. CDR3 length equals 13 residues. The CDR3 reads CSATTSRQDTQYF. The CDR3 region has the DNA TGCAGCGCGACCACCTCCCGACAAGATACGCAGTATTTT.

The CDR3 DNA follows: TGTGCCAGCAGCACCCAGGGGGGCCGCTACAATGAGCAGTTCTTC. Encoded protein: CASSTQGGRYNEQFF. V usage is TRBV9 and J usage is TRBJ2-1; maybe TRBD1 (7 bases). This CDR3 has 15 residues. With 4 bases removed from V and 3 bases from J, the gap between germline ends came to 14 bases. From germline, CDR1 is SGDLS and CDR2 YYNGEE. Combining the CDR3 with reference TRBV9 and TRBJ2-1 gives the whole variable domain DSGVTQTPKHLITATGQRVTLRCSPRSGDLSVYWYQQSLDQGLQFLIQYYNGEERAKGNILERFSAQQFPDLHSELNLSSLELGDSALYFCASSTQGGRYNEQFFGPGTRLTVL.

This clonotype was seen at least ten times. The chain joins TRBV12-3 or TRBV12-4 to TRBJ2-5; no definite D call. This CDR3 has 13 amino acids. Trimming removed 3 bases at V and 2 bases at J, with 7 bases between. The CDR3 here is CASSLAAQETQYF. The CDR3 DNA is TGTGCCAGCAGTTTGGCAGCTCAAGAGACCCAGTACTTC.